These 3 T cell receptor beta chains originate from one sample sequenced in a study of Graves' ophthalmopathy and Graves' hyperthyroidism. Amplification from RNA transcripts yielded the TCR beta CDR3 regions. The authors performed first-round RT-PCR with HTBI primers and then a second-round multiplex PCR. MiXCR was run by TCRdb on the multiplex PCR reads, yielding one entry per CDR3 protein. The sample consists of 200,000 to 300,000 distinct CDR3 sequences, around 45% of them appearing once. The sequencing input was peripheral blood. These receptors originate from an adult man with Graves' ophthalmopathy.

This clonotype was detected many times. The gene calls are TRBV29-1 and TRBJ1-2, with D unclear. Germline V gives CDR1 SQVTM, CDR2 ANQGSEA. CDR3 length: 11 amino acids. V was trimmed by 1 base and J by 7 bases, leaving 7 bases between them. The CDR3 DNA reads TGCAGCGTTGAAGTCGCATCTGGCTACACCTTC. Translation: CSVEVASGYTF. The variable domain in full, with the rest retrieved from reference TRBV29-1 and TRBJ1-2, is SAVISQKPSRDICQRGTSLTIQCQVDSQVTMMFWYRQQPGQSLTLIATANQGSEATYESGFVIDKFPISRPNLTFSTLTVSNMSPEDSSIYLCSVEVASGYTFGSGTRLTVV.

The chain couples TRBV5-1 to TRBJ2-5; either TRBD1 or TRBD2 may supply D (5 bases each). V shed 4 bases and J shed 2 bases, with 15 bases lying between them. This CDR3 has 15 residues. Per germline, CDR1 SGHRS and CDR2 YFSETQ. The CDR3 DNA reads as TGCGCCAGCAGCGCCGACGGGACGGCTCAAGAGACCCAGTACTTC. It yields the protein CASSADGTAQETQYF.

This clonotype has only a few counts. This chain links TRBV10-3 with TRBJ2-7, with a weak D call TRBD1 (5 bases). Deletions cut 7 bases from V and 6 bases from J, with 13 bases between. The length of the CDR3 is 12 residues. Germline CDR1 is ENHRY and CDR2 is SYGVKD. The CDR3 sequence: CAIKTVSLEQYF. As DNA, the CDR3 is TGTGCCATCAAGACAGTCAGCCTCGAGCAGTACTTC.